Given below is one TCR beta chain in context. Its target antigen remains unknown. No per-base quality is available; no much larger clone lies one base away. This sample was taken from a study of blood T cell repertoires in COVID-19 (dated by TCRdb to 2019 to 2021). Turning to the overall study: Samples covering the acute and convalescent phases of COVID-19 were provided by collaborators in the United States, Italy and Spain. The samples were drawn from the first 160 participants of the ongoing ImmuneRACE study and from 1,254 subjects provided by 6 global collaborators. The material from the prospective study consisted of cDNA or gDNA derived from T cells, B-cell-depleted T cells, or PBMCs. The repertoires were released in a freely available public database intended as a resource for research on the immune response to SARS-CoV-2. The sample metadata nearly always contained a de-identified subject ID, COVID-19 status, age in years and sex. Subjects who had been exposed to COVID-19, were actively infected with it, or had recovered from it provided the deeply sampled blood TCRbeta repertoires that made up the dataset. Where HLA class I and class II types were available, the types were taken from metadata supplied by the sample provider, not from assay-based typing. The paper's findings and limits, for the study overall: Clinical and demographic metadata were provided uncurated, with the amount varying by source and participant.

TCRbeta CDR3 regions were amplified from genomic DNA using the immunoSEQ Assay, a bias-controlled multiplex PCR. The paper's processing steps were these. The number of nucleated cells in each sample was estimated by amplification of reference gene primers within the assay. To quantify the absolute abundance of each unique TCRbeta CDR3 rearrangement, sequence reads were collapsed and filtered. For each sample, productive Simpson clonality was calculated by taking the square root of Simpson's diversity index across productive rearrangements. Imported from immuneACCESS, the table was reduced by TCRdb to in-frame sequences with V and J called. These copies leave out some clones; in studies compared against another copy, an unresolved V gene accounts for under half, and the cause of the remainder is not known. D and trimming come from the DNA, and the V and J calls and clone size come from that table. This sample has about 88,000 clones in its table, and 88% of those were observed once. The top ten hold 11% of the sample.

V is pared back by 4 bases and J by 6 bases, with 16 bases lying between the germline termini. From its cysteine to its phenylalanine, the CDR3 spans 14 amino acids. Only CDR3 DNA remains: 42 bases, in frame from the first base. CDR1 is given as SGHNT and CDR2 as YYREEE, both from the germline V gene (reference sequence). The collaborating institutions used their own protocols to collect whole blood in K2EDTA tubes. For TCRbeta analysis, collaborators shipped samples as frozen whole blood, isolated PBMCs, or DNA extracted from either of those sample types. The chain links TRBV5-4 with TRBJ1-1, and TRBD1 may be the D gene, going by 5 matching bases. The source of this sequence is a man older than 75 with acute or convalescent COVID-19. Sequencing was performed on peripheral blood. The CDR3 protein sequence reads: CASSRERGDAEAFF. Read as DNA, the sequence is TGTGCCAGCAGCCGGGAGAGGGGTGATGCTGAAGCTTTCTTT.